These 17 T cell receptor beta chains were sequenced from one sample in a study of blood T cell repertoires in COVID-19. The table came from immunoSEQ multiplex PCR; TCRdb's copy has only in-frame clones and leaves some out. Altogether some 48,000 clones are present, about 85% being singletons, with the ten largest covering 5.9%. The source material was peripheral blood. The receptors here all came from a woman aged 55-70 years with acute or convalescent COVID-19.

DNA of the CDR3: TGTGCCAGCAGCTTTGAGCGGGGGCCGAACACCGGGGAGCTGTTTTTT. This codes for CASSFERGPNTGELFF. This sequence joins TRBV5-4 and TRBJ2-2, with 8 nucleotides matching TRBD2. The J segment lost 0 bases and the V segment lost 2 bases, leaving 3 bases of the junction unmatched. Germline V gene lookup returns CDR1 SGHNT and CDR2 YYREEE (reference sequence). The CDR3 length is 16 residues. Full variable domain (outside the CDR3, taken from reference TRBV5-4 and TRBJ2-2): ETGVTQSPTHLIKTRGQQVTLRCSSQSGHNTVSWYQQALGQGPQFIFQYYREEENGRGNFPPRFSGLQFPNYSSELNVNALELDDSALYLCASSFERGPNTGELFFGEGSRLTVL.

This chain links TRBV7-6 with TRBJ2-5; 7 nucleotides align to TRBD2. Trimming removed 0 bases from V and 5 bases from J; junction bases left unmatched: 6. Per the germline V gene, CDR1 is SGHVS and CDR2 is FNYEAQ. CDR3 length equals 15 residues. The CDR3 protein is CASSLALISGETQYF. For the CDR3, the DNA is TGTGCCAGCAGCTTAGCCCTCATTAGCGGGGAGACCCAGTACTTC.

The chain recombines TRBV20-1 with TRBJ2-3; D might be TRBD1 (5 bases). There are 11 residues in the CDR3. V gave up 4 bases and J gave up 3 bases, with 5 bases separating them. In germline, CDR1 is DFQATT, CDR2 SNEGSKA (reference sequence). CDR3 bases: TGCAGTGCTAAGGGGACAGATACGCAGTATTTT. Amino acid sequence: CSAKGTDTQYF.

This chain uses TRBV7-2 with TRBJ2-4; no definite D call. CDR3 length: 14 residues. Germline V CDR1 and CDR2: SGHTA, FQGNSA. V was trimmed by 3 bases and J by 3 bases, leaving 9 bases between them. The CDR3 DNA reads TGTGCCAGCAGCTTTGTAGAAGTCAAAAACATTCAGTACTTC. Encoded protein: CASSFVEVKNIQYF. Drawing the rest from reference TRBV7-2 and TRBJ2-4, the complete variable domain is GAGVSQSPSNKVTEKGKDVELRCDPISGHTALYWYRQSLGQGLEFLIYFQGNSAPDKSGLPSDRFSAERTGGSVSTLTIQRTQQEDSAVYLCASSFVEVKNIQYFGAGTRLSVL.

J is TRBJ1-2 and V is TRBV6-6, with a weak D call TRBD1 (6 bases). From germline, CDR1 is MNHNY and CDR2 SVGAGI (reference sequence). The V and J ends lost 1 base and 5 bases respectively, with 14 bases between them. CDR3 length equals 15 residues. CDR3 DNA: TGTGCCAGCAGTTACTATTCGGACAGCGCGTATGGCTACACCTTC. Translating gives CASSYYSDSAYGYTF.

This clone was picked up a small number of times. This chain links TRBV19 with TRBJ1-5; TRBD1 matches 7 bases. The germline V gene has CDR1 LNHDA and CDR2 SQIVND (reference sequence). After removal of 6 bases from V and 2 bases from J, the junction contained 7 bases not matched to a gene. The CDR3 is made up of 15 amino acids. The CDR3: CASRLTGWGNQPQHF. The CDR3, as DNA: TGTGCCAGTAGACTGACAGGGTGGGGCAATCAGCCCCAGCATTTT.

Only one count was recorded for this clone. The gene calls are TRBV5-8 and TRBJ2-6; 8 nucleotides match TRBD2. The V gene end was trimmed by 0 bases and the J gene end by 0 bases; junction bases not matched to a gene: 5. This CDR3 comprises 18 residues. Germline-derived CDR1 and CDR2 are SGHTS and YDEGEE. CDR3 protein: CASSLEVAGYSGANVLTF. CDR3 DNA: TGTGCCAGCAGCTTGGAGGTAGCGGGATACTCTGGGGCCAACGTCCTGACTTTC.

This clone was seen only once. This chain connects TRBV27 to TRBJ2-1; 9 bases map to TRBD1. This CDR3 has 15 amino acids. V lost 7 bases and J lost 2; bases outside the gene matches: 6. Germline CDR1 reads MNHEY; CDR2 reads SMNVEV (reference sequence). CDR3 region: CASTEQGAAYNEQFF. CDR3 DNA: TGTGCCAGCACTGAACAGGGGGCGGCCTACAATGAGCAGTTCTTC.

V is TRBV24-1 and J is TRBJ2-2; no reliable D call. The CDR3 is 14 amino acids. Germline loops: CDR1 KGHDR, CDR2 SFDVKD. Trimming left V 4 bases short and J 3 bases short, with 8 bases between. CDR3 sequence reads: CATSDPTYTGELFF. The CDR3, as DNA: TGTGCCACCAGTGACCCCACATACACCGGGGAGCTGTTTTTT.

The J gene is TRBJ2-1, the V gene TRBV18, with 12 bases fitting TRBD2. The V gene end was trimmed by 2 bases and the J gene end by 4 bases; junction bases not matched to a gene: 0. The CDR3 runs 15 residues. Germline V lookup: CDR1 KGHSH, CDR2 LQKENI. This CDR3 is CASSPGTSGYNEQFF. CDR3 coding DNA: TGTGCCAGCTCACCAGGGACTAGCGGGTACAATGAGCAGTTCTTC.

The chain links TRBV7-2 to TRBJ2-3; 13 bases are shared with TRBD2. V was clipped by 3 bases and J by 5 bases; unmatched bases: 5. The CDR3 extends over 16 amino acids. Per germline, CDR1 SGHTA and CDR2 FQGNSA. The CDR3 protein is CASSFGLAGDIDTQYF. Here the CDR3 DNA reads TGTGCCAGCAGCTTCGGACTAGCGGGAGACATAGATACGCAGTATTTT.

The CDR3 loop reads CASSILGGSGEQYF. CDR3 coding DNA: TGTGCCAGTAGTATACTTGGAGGGTCCGGCGAGCAGTACTTC. The chain employs TRBV19 and TRBJ2-7; a possible D gene is TRBD2 (6 bases). Germline assignment: CDR1 LNHDA and CDR2 SQIVND (reference sequence). The CDR3 extends over 14 amino acids. V dropped 2 bases and J dropped 6 bases, with 14 bases sitting between them.

The chain carries TRBV7-2 and TRBJ1-6; D unresolved. There are 12 residues in the CDR3. The V and J ends lost 4 bases and 7 bases respectively, with 5 bases between them. The V gene's germline CDR1 is SGHTA and CDR2 FQGNSA. The CDR3 DNA is TGTGCCAGCAGCTCTTCGAATTCACCCCTCCACTTT. As protein: CASSSSNSPLHF.

The V gene is TRBV27, the J gene TRBJ2-2, with 8 bases identical to TRBD2. The CDR3 sequence is 17 residues long. Trimming took 4 bases from V and 7 from J; bases not matched to a gene: 14. Germline values: CDR1 MNHEY, CDR2 SMNVEV (reference sequence). CDR3 nucleotides: TGTGCCAGCAGTTCCTTGAAAGACGGGAGGGGTAACGGGGAGCTGTTTTTT. It translates to CASSSLKDGRGNGELFF.

By frequency in the sample, this clone is medium-sized. The gene calls are TRBV19 and TRBJ1-5; unclear D gene. This CDR3 has 13 residues. V lost 5 bases, J lost 5 bases, and 10 bases lay in between. Germline CDR1 LNHDA, CDR2 SQIVND (reference sequence). The CDR3 nucleotides read TGTGCCAGTAGTGTACGACTCGATCAGCCCCAGCATTTT. Its translation is CASSVRLDQPQHF. Supplemented by reference TRBV19 and TRBJ1-5, the full variable domain reads DGGITQSPKYLFRKEGQNVTLSCEQNLNHDAMYWYRQDPGQGLRLIYYSQIVNDFQKGDIAEGYSVSREKKESFPLTVTSAQKNPTAFYLCASSVRLDQPQHFGDGTRLSIL.

The rearrangement uses TRBV5-6 and TRBJ2-6; D is undetermined. This CDR3 has 13 residues. The germline gives CDR1 SGHDT, CDR2 YYEEEE. The V and J ends lost 6 bases and 4 bases respectively, with 8 bases between them. In nucleotides, the CDR3 is TGTGCCAGCACTCTAGTGGGGGCCAACGTCCTGACTTTC. It translates to CASTLVGANVLTF.

There are a few counts of this clone. The chain combines TRBV4-1 with TRBJ1-5; the D is unclear. CDR1 and CDR2 from the germline V gene are MGHRA and YSYEKL. V was cut by 1 base and J by 1 base, with 5 bases left in between. The CDR3 runs 14 residues. CDR3 loop: CASSQVFSNQPQHF. CDR3 sequence (DNA): TGCGCCAGCAGCCAAGTCTTCAGCAATCAGCCCCAGCATTTT.